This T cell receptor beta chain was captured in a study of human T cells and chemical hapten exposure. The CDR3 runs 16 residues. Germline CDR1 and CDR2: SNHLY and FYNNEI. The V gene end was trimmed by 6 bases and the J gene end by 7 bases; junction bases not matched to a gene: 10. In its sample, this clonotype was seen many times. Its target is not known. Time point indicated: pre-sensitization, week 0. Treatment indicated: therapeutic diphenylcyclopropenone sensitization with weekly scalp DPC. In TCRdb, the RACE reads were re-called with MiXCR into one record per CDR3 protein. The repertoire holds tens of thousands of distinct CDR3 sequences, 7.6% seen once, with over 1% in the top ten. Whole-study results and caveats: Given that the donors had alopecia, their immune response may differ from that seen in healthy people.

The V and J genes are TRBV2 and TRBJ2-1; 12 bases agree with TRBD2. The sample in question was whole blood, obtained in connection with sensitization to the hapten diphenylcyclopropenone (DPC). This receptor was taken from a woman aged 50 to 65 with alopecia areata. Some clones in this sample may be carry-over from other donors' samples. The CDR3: CASRRTSGNPWNEQFF. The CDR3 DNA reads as TGTGCCAGCAGAAGGACTAGCGGGAACCCTTGGAATGAGCAGTTCTTC.